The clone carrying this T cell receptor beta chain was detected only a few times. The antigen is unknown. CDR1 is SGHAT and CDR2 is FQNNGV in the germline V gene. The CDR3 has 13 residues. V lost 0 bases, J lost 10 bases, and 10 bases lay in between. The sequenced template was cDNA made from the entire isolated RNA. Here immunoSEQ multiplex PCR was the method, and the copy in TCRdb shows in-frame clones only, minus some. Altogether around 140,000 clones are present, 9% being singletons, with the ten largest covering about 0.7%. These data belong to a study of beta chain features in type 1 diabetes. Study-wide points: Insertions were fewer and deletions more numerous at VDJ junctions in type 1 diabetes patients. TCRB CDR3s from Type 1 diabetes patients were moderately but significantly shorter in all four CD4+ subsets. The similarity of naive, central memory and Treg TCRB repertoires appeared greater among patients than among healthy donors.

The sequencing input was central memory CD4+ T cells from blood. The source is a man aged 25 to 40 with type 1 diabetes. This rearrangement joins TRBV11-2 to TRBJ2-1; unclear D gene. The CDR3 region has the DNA TGTGCCAGCAGCTTAGATGTAGCAAGGGAGCAGTTCTTC. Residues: CASSLDVAREQFF.